This note documents a single TCR beta chain sequence. Its target is unknown. Clones were sequenced by immunoSEQ multiplex PCR, and TCRdb holds only the in-frame ones, with some missing. This table has around 82,000 clones, roughly 93% appearing once. This record belongs to a study of siplizumab effects on memory and regulatory T cells. Findings and caveats of the study: Roughly 75-97% of dividing CD4+ or CD8+ clones were without an attributable naive or memory phenotype. Greater diversity than memory cells seemed evident in naive T cells, which also appeared to be major alloresponse contributors. The authors did not confirm suppressive function in proliferating Tregs from siplizumab cultures.

Per germline, CDR1 SGHNT and CDR2 YYREEE (reference sequence). The CDR3 runs to 14 residues. V gave up 7 bases and J gave up 3 bases, with 15 bases separating them. The sample comprised CD8+ T cells sorted from blood. The V call is TRBV5-4, the J call TRBJ2-3; D may match TRBD1 or TRBD2 (5 bases each). This sequence was found in a human donor in good health. The CDR3 coding sequence is TGTGCCAGCCCGGACCTCGAGGGGACAGATACGCAGTATTTT. This translates into CASPDLEGTDTQYF. The variable domain in full, completed from reference TRBV5-4 and TRBJ2-3, reads ETGVTQSPTHLIKTRGQQVTLRCSSQSGHNTVSWYQQALGQGPQFIFQYYREEENGRGNFPPRFSGLQFPNYSSELNVNALELDDSALYLCASPDLEGTDTQYFGPGTRLTVL.